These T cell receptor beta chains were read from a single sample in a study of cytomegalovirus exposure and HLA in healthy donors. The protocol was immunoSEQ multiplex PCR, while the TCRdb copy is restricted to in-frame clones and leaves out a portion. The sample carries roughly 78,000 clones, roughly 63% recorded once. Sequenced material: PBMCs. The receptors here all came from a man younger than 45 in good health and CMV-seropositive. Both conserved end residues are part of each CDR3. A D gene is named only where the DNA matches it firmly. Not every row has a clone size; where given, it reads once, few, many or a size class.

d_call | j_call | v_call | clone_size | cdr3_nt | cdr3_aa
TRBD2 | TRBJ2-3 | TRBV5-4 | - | TGTGCCAGCAGCTCTCGACTAGCGGGTAACACAGATACGCAGTATTTT | CASSSRLAGNTDTQYF
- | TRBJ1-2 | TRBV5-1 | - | TGCGCCAGCAGCTTAGGGGTCGACCCCGGTGGCTACACCTTC | CASSLGVDPGGYTF
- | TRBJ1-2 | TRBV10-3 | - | TGTGCCATCAGTGGCCCCGGGGAAGAATACTATGGCTACACCTTC | CAISGPGEEYYGYTF
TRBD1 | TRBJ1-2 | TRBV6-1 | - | TGTGCCAGCAGTGAATTAGCGGGACAGGGGCCCTATGGCTACACCTTC | CASSELAGQGPYGYTF
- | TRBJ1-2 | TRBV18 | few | TGTGCCAGCTCACCACCGTTAGGGGATGGCTACACCTTC | CASSPPLGDGYTF
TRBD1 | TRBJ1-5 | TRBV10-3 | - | TGTGCCATCAAGCAGGGGGCGAGACAGCCCCAGCATTTT | CAIKQGARQPQHF
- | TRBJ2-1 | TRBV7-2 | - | TGTGCCAGCAGCTTACCAACCCGGAGGGATATCTCCTACAATGAGCAGTTCTTC | CASSLPTRRDISYNEQFF
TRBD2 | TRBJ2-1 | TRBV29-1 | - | TGCAGCGTTGTCCCGACTAGCGGGGGGGCAATCTCCTACAATGAGCAGTTCTTC | CSVVPTSGGAISYNEQFF
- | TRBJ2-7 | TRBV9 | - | TGTGCCAGCAGCGAGGGTGGGGAGGACGAGCAGTACTTC | CASSEGGEDEQYF
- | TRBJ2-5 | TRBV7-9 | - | TGTGCCAGCAGCTTAGGAGGAGGCGAGGGGACCCAGTACTTC | CASSLGGGEGTQYF
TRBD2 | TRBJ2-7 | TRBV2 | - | TGTGCCAGCAGTCAACTAGCGGGGGCCTCCTACGAGCAGTACTTC | CASSQLAGASYEQYF
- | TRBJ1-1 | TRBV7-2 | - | TGTGCCAGCAGCTTACCAGGGGCCTGGTATGCTTTCTTT | CASSLPGAWYAFF
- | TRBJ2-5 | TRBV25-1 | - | TGTGCCAGCAGGGGGGCGGGAGAGACCCAGTACTTC | CASRGAGETQYF
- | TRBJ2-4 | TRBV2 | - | TGTGCCAGCAAAGAGGGAGAAAAAAACATTCAGTACTTC | CASKEGEKNIQYF
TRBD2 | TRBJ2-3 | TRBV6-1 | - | TGTGCCAGCAGCCTTAGCGGGACGGTTGATACGCAGTATTTT | CASSLSGTVDTQYF
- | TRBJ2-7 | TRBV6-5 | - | TGTGCCAGCAGAAGACAGCCCTTATCCTACGAGCAGTACTTC | CASRRQPLSYEQYF
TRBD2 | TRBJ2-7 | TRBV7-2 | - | TGTGCCAGCAGCTTAGTTGGACTAGCGGGAGGGTACGAGCAGTACTTC | CASSLVGLAGGYEQYF
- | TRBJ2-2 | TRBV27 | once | TGTGCCAGCAGTGGAGACTACACGAACACCGGGGAGCTGTTTTTT | CASSGDYTNTGELFF
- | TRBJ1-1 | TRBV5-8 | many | TGTGCCAGCGGACAGACAGACACTGAAGCTTTCTTT | CASGQTDTEAFF
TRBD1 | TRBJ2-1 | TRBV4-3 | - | TGCGCCAGCAGCCGAGGACAGGGAGTTGACTACAATGAGCAGTTCTTC | CASSRGQGVDYNEQFF
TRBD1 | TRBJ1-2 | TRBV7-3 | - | TGTGCCAGCAGCTCCCAGGGGGTAGGGGGCTACACCTTC | CASSSQGVGGYTF
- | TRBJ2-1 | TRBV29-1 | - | TGCAGCGTTGGGTCTGACAGGGAGGTTAGTGATGAGCAGTTCTTC | CSVGSDREVSDEQFF
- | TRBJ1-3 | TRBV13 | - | TGTGCCAGCAGCGCGGGAAACACCATATATTTT | CASSAGNTIYF
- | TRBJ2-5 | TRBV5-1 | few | TGCGCCAGCAGCCTTAGTTTGGTAGCGGTGTACCAAGAGACCCAGTACTTC | CASSLSLVAVYQETQYF
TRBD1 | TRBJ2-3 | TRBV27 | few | TGTGCCAGCAGTAGGACAGGGGGGTTTACTAGACGGGAAGATACGCAGTATTTT | CASSRTGGFTRREDTQYF
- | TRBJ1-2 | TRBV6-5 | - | TGTGCCAGCAGTCCTAGAGGCGATGTTGGCTACACCTTC | CASSPRGDVGYTF
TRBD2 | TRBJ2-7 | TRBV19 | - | TGTGCCAGTAGTCCTCGACTAGCGGGCCTCTACGAGCAGTACTTC | CASSPRLAGLYEQYF
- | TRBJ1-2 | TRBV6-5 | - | TGTGCCAGCAGTTACCAGACAGGCCCTTACTATGGCTACACCTTC | CASSYQTGPYYGYTF
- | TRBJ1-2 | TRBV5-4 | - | TGTGCCAGCAGGAGCGCCGGGACAATCTATGGCTACACCTTC | CASRSAGTIYGYTF